The 24 T cell receptor beta chains below were found in one sample sequenced in a study of T cell responses to AZD1222 COVID-19 vaccine. Libraries were prepared by immunoSEQ multiplex PCR; TCRdb keeps only in-frame clonotypes and omits some of them. This table holds more than 110,000 clones, 88% found once. Specimen: peripheral blood, collected on day 0 of AZD1222 vaccination. The receptors were gathered from an adult in good health.

The chain links TRBV21-1 to TRBJ2-2; the DNA was not used to check the table's D call, TRBD1. TRBV21-1 is a pseudogene segment. This CDR3 spans 14 amino acids. The CDR3 sequence is CASSNLDRGGELFF. The CDR3 DNA is TGTGCCAGCAGCAATCTGGACAGGGGCGGGGAGCTGTTTTTT.

This chain joins TRBV19 and TRBJ1-5; 10 bases match TRBD1. Germline assignment: CDR1 LNHDA and CDR2 SQIVND (reference sequence). CDR3 length: 14 residues. V was clipped by 7 bases and J by 2 bases; unmatched bases: 2. CDR3 bases: TGTGCCAGTACCGGGACAGGGGGCAATCAGCCCCAGCATTTT. As protein: CASTGTGGNQPQHF.

The chain recombines TRBV9 with TRBJ1-4, with a possible D match to TRBD1 (6 bases). The V end was cut by 1 base, the J end by 8 bases, with 15 bases between. The germline CDR1 and CDR2 sequences are SGDLS and YYNGEE. This CDR3 has 15 amino acids. In nucleotides, the CDR3 is TGTGCCAGCAGCGTATTCTGGGGGGCCGGGGAAAAACTGTTTTTT. It specifies CASSVFWGAGEKLFF.

This clone has a single count. The genes are TRBV5-1 and TRBJ1-2; 7 bases agree with TRBD1. V was clipped by 4 bases and J by 4 bases; unmatched bases: 4. Germline CDR1 reads SGHRS; CDR2 reads YFSETQ. The CDR3 contains 13 residues. CDR3 in amino acids: CASSGPGGYGYTF. The CDR3 coding sequence is TGCGCCAGCAGCGGTCCAGGGGGCTATGGCTACACCTTC.

The genes are TRBV3-1 (or the pseudogene TRBV3-2) and TRBJ1-2; no clear D. The CDR3 is 13 residues long. V was shortened by 0 bases and J by 8 bases, with 10 bases between the two germline ends. The germline gives CDR1 LGHDT, CDR2 YNNKEL (reference sequence). The CDR3 nucleotides are TGTGCCAGCAGCCAAGAAGAGAATAGGGGCTACACCTTC. Amino acid sequence: CASSQEENRGYTF.

This clone was counted only a few times. This chain joins TRBV5-5 and TRBJ2-3; TRBD1 might be the D (7 bases). This CDR3 is built from 16 residues. Between the trimmed V and J ends, which lost 0 bases and 0 bases, there was a span of 11 bases. In germline, CDR1 is SGHKS, CDR2 YYEKEE (reference sequence). DNA for the CDR3: TGTGCCAGCAGCTTGGTTGGAGGGGGCAGCACAGATACGCAGTATTTT. It encodes CASSLVGGGSTDTQYF.

The chain recombines TRBV5-1 with TRBJ2-1; 7 bases line up with TRBD1. The V and J ends lost 0 bases and 6 bases, in that order; junction bases with no gene match: 6. Germline CDR1 reads SGHRS; CDR2 reads YFSETQ. There are 15 residues in the CDR3. The CDR3 is CASSLGGGAFNEQFF. The DNA for the CDR3 is TGCGCCAGCAGCTTGGGAGGGGGCGCGTTCAATGAGCAGTTCTTC.

This clone was detected a few times. The chain is built from TRBV4-3 and TRBJ2-7, with D hard to call. The CDR3 contains 13 residues. The germline V gene has CDR1 LGHNA and CDR2 YSLEER. V was shortened by 2 bases and J by 0 bases, with 5 bases between the two germline ends. Here the CDR3 reads CASSQPPSYEQYF. In DNA, the CDR3 is TGCGCCAGCAGCCAACCACCCTCCTACGAGCAGTACTTC.

V usage is TRBV7-6 and J usage is TRBJ2-7, with 8 bases fitting TRBD1. Unmatched junction bases numbered 10, after V lost 0 bases and J lost 3 bases. The germline CDR1 and CDR2 sequences are SGHVS and FNYEAQ. The CDR3 spans 17 residues. CDR3 amino acids: CASSLASGGTGDYEQYF. The CDR3 region has the DNA TGTGCCAGCAGCTTAGCTTCTGGTGGGACAGGCGACTACGAGCAGTACTTC.

This rearrangement joins TRBV7-9 to TRBJ2-1, with D perhaps matching TRBD1 (6 bases). Germline CDR1 and CDR2: SEHNR and FQNEAQ (reference sequence). The CDR3 has 17 residues. Trimming pared 6 bases from V and 6 bases from J, leaving 24 bases between. The CDR3 here is CASSSLTDSSQGNEQFF. The DNA of the CDR3 is TGTGCCAGCAGTTCACTAACGGACAGCTCCCAGGGCAATGAGCAGTTCTTC.

The table lists this clone with a few counts. V gene TRBV27 combines with J gene TRBJ1-1; D is unresolved. This CDR3 region has 13 residues. V lost 2 bases, J lost 1 base, and 5 bases lay in between. The V gene's germline CDR1 is MNHEY and CDR2 SMNVEV (reference sequence). The CDR3 reads CASSLRQNTEAFF. As DNA, the CDR3 is TGTGCCAGCAGTTTAAGACAGAACACTGAAGCTTTCTTT.

This chain uses TRBV28 with TRBJ1-2; D is ambiguous. The CDR3 runs to 12 residues. V lost 5 bases and J lost 8, with 12 bases in between. Looked up from germline, CDR1 is MDHEN and CDR2 is SYDVKM. The CDR3 here is CASSIPRAGYTF. CDR3 bases: TGTGCCAGCAGTATCCCTCGTGCGGGCTACACCTTC.

V is TRBV18 and J is TRBJ1-1; D is unresolved. CDR1 and CDR2 (germline): KGHSH, LQKENI. This CDR3 is built from 14 residues. The ends were cut back, 5 bases at V and 2 bases at J, with 12 bases in the middle. The DNA for the CDR3 is TGTGCCAGCTCAACGAGCAAGCTAAACACTGAAGCTTTCTTT. This gives the protein CASSTSKLNTEAFF.

The chain carries TRBV19 and TRBJ1-1; 10 bases fit TRBD1. CDR1 and CDR2 (germline): LNHDA, SQIVND (reference sequence). J gave up 11 bases and V 9 bases, and 9 bases lay outside the gene matches. The CDR3 sequence is 12 residues long. The CDR3 loop reads CASRKDRGIAFF. The CDR3 nucleotides read TGTGCCAGCCGAAAGGACAGGGGGATCGCTTTCTTT.

The V gene is TRBV18, the J gene TRBJ1-1; tentatively, D is TRBD1 (5 bases). The CDR3 covers 12 residues. The V and J ends lost 4 bases and 7 bases respectively, with 10 bases between them. Per the germline V gene, CDR1 is KGHSH and CDR2 is LQKENI. CDR3 residues: CASSHDDSEAFF. The CDR3 nucleotides read TGTGCCAGCTCACACGATGACAGTGAAGCTTTCTTT.

The rearrangement uses TRBV6-2 or TRBV6-3 and TRBJ1-2, with no clear D. Trimming pared 0 bases from V and 1 base from J, leaving 9 bases between. This CDR3 is 15 amino acids long. Per the germline V gene, CDR1 is MNHEY and CDR2 is SVGEGT. The CDR3 protein is CASSYSMINNYGYTF. The CDR3 DNA reads as TGTGCCAGCAGTTACTCGATGATTAATAACTATGGCTACACCTTC.

This clone occurred once. The V gene is TRBV27, the J gene TRBJ2-7; the D gene is possibly TRBD1 (5 bases). V lost 6 bases, J lost 2 bases, and 14 bases lay in between. Germline CDR1 reads MNHEY; CDR2 reads SMNVEV (reference sequence). CDR3 size: 14 residues. The CDR3 region has the DNA TGTGCCAGCAGCACCTTAGGGGTCGCCTACGAGCAGTACTTC. Amino acid sequence: CASSTLGVAYEQYF.

This chain connects TRBV28 to TRBJ2-4; 9 nucleotides align to TRBD2. Germline V CDR1 and CDR2: MDHEN, SYDVKM. J lost 0 bases, V lost 5 bases, and 8 bases had no gene match. The CDR3 runs 17 residues. CDR3: CASSPQTSGLAKNIQYF. DNA of the CDR3: TGTGCCAGCAGTCCCCAGACTAGCGGACTAGCCAAAAACATTCAGTACTTC.

This chain connects TRBV6-1 to TRBJ1-1; D is unclear. V shed 1 base and J shed 8 bases, with 11 bases lying between them. The CDR3 is made up of 13 amino acids. The germline gives CDR1 MNHNS, CDR2 SASEGT. The CDR3 coding sequence is TGTGCCAGCAGTGAAGGGGTCGGCGGAGAAGCTTTCTTT. Amino acid sequence: CASSEGVGGEAFF.

The genes are TRBV19 and TRBJ1-5, with a tentative D call TRBD1 (6 bases). Trimming left V 6 bases short and J 12 bases short, with 24 bases between. In germline, CDR1 is LNHDA, CDR2 SQIVND (reference sequence). This CDR3 has 15 residues. CDR3: CASSLTGGRGLGQHF. CDR3 DNA sequence: TGTGCCAGTAGCCTGACAGGTGGCAGAGGGTTGGGCCAGCATTTT.

This chain connects TRBV28 to TRBJ2-5, with TRBD2 matching over 8 bases. Germline CDR1 and CDR2: MDHEN and SYDVKM. This CDR3 comprises 15 residues. J lost 5 bases, V lost 11 bases, and 16 bases had no gene match. CDR3 DNA sequence: TGTGCCTGCCCGGGGGGGCGGGTATTTGGGGAGACCCAGTACTTC. It encodes CACPGGRVFGETQYF.

The chain joins TRBV29-1 to TRBJ2-3; D is perhaps TRBD1 or TRBD2 (5 bases each). Germline CDR1 and CDR2: SQVTM and ANQGSEA. The ends were cut back, 2 bases at V and 0 bases at J, with 6 bases in the middle. The CDR3 consists of 13 residues. CDR3 sequence: CSVERDSTDTQYF. The CDR3 nucleotides are TGCAGCGTTGAAAGGGACAGCACAGATACGCAGTATTTT.

This sequence joins TRBV4-2 and TRBJ1-3, with D possibly being TRBD1 (5 bases). The ends were cut back, 1 base at V and 0 bases at J, with 13 bases in the middle. The CDR3 covers 17 residues. Germline-derived CDR1 and CDR2 are LGHNA and YNFKEQ. The CDR3 protein is CASSQATGIFSGNTIYF. The CDR3 DNA is TGTGCCAGCAGCCAAGCCACAGGCATATTCTCTGGAAACACCATATATTTT.

The CDR3 nucleotides are TGTGCCAGCAGTTTATGGGGGGCGGACACCGGGGAGCTGTTTTTT. This codes for CASSLWGADTGELFF. V gene TRBV28 combines with J gene TRBJ2-2; perhaps TRBD1 as D (6 bases). Trimming took off 0 bases at V and 3 bases at J, with 8 bases between the two ends. The CDR3 has 15 residues. The germline V gene has CDR1 MDHEN and CDR2 SYDVKM.